This T cell receptor (beta chain) was profiled in a study of cytomegalovirus exposure and HLA in healthy donors. Amplification used 60 Vbeta primers and 13 Jbeta primers. Profiling relied on immunoSEQ multiplex PCR, and the TCRdb table lists in-frame clones only, not all of them. This sample has more than 90,000 clones, with around 64% found just once. The V and J ends lost 5 bases and 5 bases respectively, with 18 bases between them. There are 15 residues in the CDR3. Germline V gene data show CDR1 as MDHEN and CDR2 as SYDVKM. The TCR originated in a woman in her thirties in good health and CMV-seronegative. Input material: PBMCs. The gene calls are TRBV28 and TRBJ1-2; a possible D gene is TRBD1 (6 bases). CDR3 in DNA: TGTGCCAGCAGTCCCGGGGGGACAACCGATTATGGCTACACCTTC. It is translated as CASSPGGTTDYGYTF.